Shown below are 29 T cell receptor beta chains from a single sample sequenced in a study of T cell repertoires in cytomegalovirus infection. Their specific antigens are unknown. Using its own MiXCR run on the reads, TCRdb lists one record per CDR3 protein. Among 110,000 or so distinct CDR3 sequences listed, roughly 31% were seen once. The input for sequencing was CD8+ T cells from cultured PBMCs, taken from culture after CMV antigen stimulation. The origin of the receptors is a human donor in good health (CMV status not recorded). Some clones in this sample may be carry-over from other donors' samples.

This clonotype appeared a few times. The chain joins TRBV4-1 to TRBJ1-5; D is unresolved. The CDR3 contains 14 residues. Germline V lookup: CDR1 MGHRA, CDR2 YSYEKL. The ends were cut back, 3 bases at V and 1 base at J, with 7 bases in the middle. In DNA form, the CDR3 reads TGCGCCAGCAGCCATCAATCGAGCAATCAGCCCCAGCATTTT. It encodes CASSHQSSNQPQHF.

The genes are TRBV9 and TRBJ2-3; D unresolved. This CDR3 has 12 amino acids. V lost 3 bases and J 6 bases, leaving 8 bases between the germline ends. Germline CDR1 reads SGDLS; CDR2 reads YYNGEE. The CDR3 DNA sequence: TGTGCCAGCAGCGAGACCCTCGATACGCAGTATTTT. Protein product: CASSETLDTQYF.

This clonotype has only a few counts. This rearrangement joins TRBV7-9 to TRBJ1-2; 7 bases align to TRBD1. J lost 0 bases, V lost 5 bases, and 3 bases had no gene match. The CDR3 is made up of 14 amino acids. Germline V gives CDR1 SEHNR, CDR2 FQNEAQ (reference sequence). The CDR3 region has the DNA TGTGCCAGCAGCCAGGGACAGACTAACTATGGCTACACCTTC. This sequence encodes CASSQGQTNYGYTF.

This sequence joins TRBV4-1 and TRBJ1-3, with 11 bases matching TRBD1. V lost 2 bases and J lost 2; bases outside the gene matches: 11. The length of the CDR3 is 19 residues. The germline gives CDR1 MGHRA, CDR2 YSYEKL. For the CDR3, the DNA is TGCGCCAGCAGCCAACCGGGACAGGGGGGGGAGTCCGCTGGAAACACCATATATTTT. As protein: CASSQPGQGGESAGNTIYF.

The chain recombines TRBV5-3 with TRBJ1-2; 7 bases map to TRBD1. TRBV5-3 has ORF status, its function being uncertain. V trimming: 8 bases; J trimming: 0 bases; junction bases outside the gene matches: 13. The CDR3 has 16 residues. The CDR3 DNA reads as TGTGCCAGCAGCATCGGGACAGCGACAGCTAACTATGGCTACACCTTC. Translating it yields CASSIGTATANYGYTF.

This clonotype was seen repeatedly, ten times or more. The chain links TRBV28 to TRBJ1-2; 9 bases are a match to TRBD1. V lost 2 bases, J lost 4 bases, and 8 bases stayed unmatched. Germline V gene data show CDR1 as MDHEN and CDR2 as SYDVKM. CDR3 length: 16 residues. The CDR3 nucleotides read TGTGCCAGCAGTTTACCACCCCCGGACAGGGGCTATGGCTACACCTTC. Translating it yields CASSLPPPDRGYGYTF.

This sequence joins TRBV20-1 and TRBJ1-1; 10 positions match TRBD1. Per the germline V gene, CDR1 is DFQATT and CDR2 is SNEGSKA (reference sequence). The CDR3 sequence is 14 residues long. The ends lost 8 bases at V and 0 bases at J; junction bases unmatched: 6. In nucleotides, the CDR3 is TGCAGTTCCGGGACAGGGGACGTGAACACTGAAGCTTTCTTT. It specifies CSSGTGDVNTEAFF.

V is TRBV4-3 and J is TRBJ1-6, with a weak D call TRBD1 (5 bases). Germline CDR1 LGHNA, CDR2 YSLEER. V lost 0 bases to trimming and J lost 7 bases, with 13 bases between them. CDR3 length: 16 residues. CDR3 DNA sequence: TGCGCCAGCAGCCAAGATAATTCTAAGGGGAATTCACCCCTCCACTTT. Its translation: CASSQDNSKGNSPLHF.

There are a few counts of this clonotype. The chain has TRBV6-5 and TRBJ1-2, with unresolved D. This CDR3 contains 12 residues. Trimming removed 2 bases at V and 5 bases at J, with 6 bases between. Germline CDR1 MNHEY, CDR2 SVGAGI. The CDR3 region has the DNA TGTGCCAGCAGTTACGGCGAATATGGCTACACCTTC. Translated: CASSYGEYGYTF.

The chain recombines TRBV9 with TRBJ2-7; possibly TRBD2 for D (5 bases). Per germline, CDR1 SGDLS and CDR2 YYNGEE. The CDR3 is made up of 13 amino acids. The ends were cut back, 5 bases at V and 2 bases at J, with 11 bases in the middle. CDR3: CASSPGNTYEQYF. As DNA, the CDR3 is TGTGCCAGCAGTCCGGGGAATACCTACGAGCAGTACTTC.

The chain links TRBV6-5 to TRBJ2-2; D remains unclear. The CDR3 length is 17 residues. Germline CDR1 and CDR2: MNHEY and SVGAGI. The V gene lost 5 bases and the J gene lost 2 bases, with 18 bases spanning the gap. The CDR3 DNA follows: TGTGCCAGCAGTCCATCGACCGACGGCCCCAACACCGGGGAGCTGTTTTTT. It yields the protein CASSPSTDGPNTGELFF.

This clonotype was recorded a few times. This chain joins TRBV4-1 and TRBJ2-1; a weak D match, TRBD2 (6 bases). The CDR3 is 15 amino acids. Germline loops: CDR1 MGHRA, CDR2 YSYEKL. The ends were cut back, 6 bases at V and 8 bases at J, with 20 bases in the middle. The CDR3 DNA follows: TGCGCCAGCAGTCTTTATTTCCGGGAGAGGGATGAGCAGTTCTTC. This sequence encodes CASSLYFRERDEQFF.

This chain's CDR3 is CASSLSLIGEQFF. The CDR3 nucleotides are TGTGCCAGCAGCTTATCGTTAATAGGGGAGCAGTTCTTC. The chain combines TRBV7-9 with TRBJ2-1; D unresolved. Trimming removed 2 bases from V and 10 bases from J, with 12 bases in between. The CDR3 is 13 residues long. Germline CDR1 SEHNR, CDR2 FQNEAQ (reference sequence).

The gene calls are TRBV12-3 or TRBV12-4 and TRBJ1-5; D gene uncertain. V was clipped by 3 bases and J by 0 bases, with 12 bases between them. This CDR3 spans 16 amino acids. The CDR3 is CASSFHPAYSNQPQHF. The CDR3 DNA sequence: TGTGCCAGCAGTTTCCATCCAGCTTATAGCAATCAGCCCCAGCATTTT.

The sample holds a few counts of this clonotype. The chain uses TRBV2 and TRBJ2-7, with D uncertain. Per the germline V gene, CDR1 is SNHLY and CDR2 is FYNNEI. The length of the CDR3 is 15 residues. Trimming took off 2 bases at V and 3 bases at J, with 14 bases between the two ends. This CDR3 is CASSETAENIYEQYF. The CDR3 region has the DNA TGTGCCAGCAGTGAAACTGCAGAAAATATCTACGAGCAGTACTTC.

The chain carries TRBV7-9 and TRBJ2-7, with a weak D call TRBD1 (6 bases). V lost 3 bases and J 3 bases, leaving 12 bases between the germline ends. Germline-derived CDR1 and CDR2 are SEHNR and FQNEAQ (reference sequence). The CDR3 covers 14 residues. CDR3: CASSLGHSYYEQYF. The CDR3 DNA follows: TGTGCCAGCAGCTTGGGACACAGCTACTACGAGCAGTACTTC.

Ten or more counts support this clonotype. This rearrangement joins TRBV12-3 or TRBV12-4 to TRBJ1-5; D is unresolved. Trimming pared 3 bases from V and 5 bases from J, leaving 14 bases between. The CDR3 spans 15 residues. CDR3 residues: CASSLDYSPYQPQHF. CDR3 DNA: TGTGCCAGCAGTTTGGATTACTCGCCTTATCAGCCCCAGCATTTT.

This clonotype was recorded many times. The CDR3 region is CASSYSVTWSEQYF. The CDR3 nucleotides read TGTGCCAGCAGTTACTCGGTTACATGGTCCGAGCAGTACTTC. This chain connects TRBV6-2 or TRBV6-3 to TRBJ2-7; D call uncertain. Germline CDR1 is MNHEY and CDR2 is SVGEGT. This CDR3 is built from 14 residues. V was pared by 0 bases and J by 6 bases, with 12 bases between.

This clonotype was detected a few times. CDR3 region: CASSETRDTQYF. CDR3 nucleotides: TGTGCCAGCAGCGAGACTAGGGATACGCAGTATTTT. V is TRBV28 and J is TRBJ2-3; a possible D gene is TRBD2 (6 bases). Trimming took 6 bases from V and 6 from J, leaving 10 bases between them. Germline V gene data show CDR1 as MDHEN and CDR2 as SYDVKM. This CDR3 has 12 amino acids.

Ten or more counts support this clonotype. V gene TRBV7-9 combines with J gene TRBJ1-4; D is uncertain. The length of the CDR3 is 14 residues. V gave up 3 bases and J gave up 5 bases, with 10 bases separating them. The V gene's germline CDR1 is SEHNR and CDR2 FQNEAQ (reference sequence). The CDR3 protein is CASSLQVFNEKLFF. For the CDR3, the DNA is TGTGCCAGCAGCTTGCAGGTTTTCAATGAAAAACTGTTTTTT.

This clonotype showed up many times. This chain links TRBV12-3 or TRBV12-4 with TRBJ2-5; 7 positions match TRBD2. The CDR3 is 16 amino acids. Unmatched junction bases numbered 13, after V lost 4 bases and J lost 5 bases. The CDR3 reads CASSSPGLEGEETQYF. The CDR3 DNA follows: TGTGCCAGCAGTTCCCCCGGACTAGAGGGCGAGGAGACCCAGTACTTC.

This clonotype was observed a few times. CDR3 nucleotides: TGCGCCAGCAGCTTAGGACAGGGACGAAGGGCTGGGGCCAACGTCCTGACTTTC. Its protein is CASSLGQGRRAGANVLTF. The V and J genes are TRBV5-1 and TRBJ2-6; TRBD1 agrees at 8 bases. This CDR3 has 18 amino acids. J lost 2 bases, V lost 2 bases, and 9 bases had no gene match. CDR1 is SGHRS, CDR2 YFSETQ, per germline.

V is TRBV12-3 or TRBV12-4 and J is TRBJ1-1, with no clear D. V was trimmed by 5 bases and J by 10 bases, leaving 14 bases between them. The CDR3 is 12 residues long. CDR3 coding DNA: TGTGCCAGCAGTCCGGACCTATCGCGAGCTTTCTTT. Translated, it gives CASSPDLSRAFF.

In the case of this clonotype: A read error may be the cause here, since a much bigger clone is one base away. The CDR3 nucleotides read TGTGCCAACAGCCCCTTAGCGGGGAGCCAAGAGACCCAGTACTTC. Protein: CANSPLAGSQETQYF. The chain employs TRBV27 and TRBJ2-5; 8 bases fit TRBD2. With V trimmed by 10 bases and J by 1 base, 11 bases remained unmatched. Germline CDR1 reads MNHEY; CDR2 reads SMNVEV (reference sequence). The CDR3 contains 15 residues.

CDR3 sequence reads: CASSYLGPATNTGELFF. CDR3 DNA: TGTGCCAGCAGTTACCTCGGGCCGGCGACGAACACCGGGGAGCTGTTTTTT. The V and J genes are TRBV6-2 or TRBV6-3 and TRBJ2-2; no firm D call. V gave up 2 bases and J gave up 0 bases, with 13 bases separating them. Germline V lookup: CDR1 MNHEY, CDR2 SVGEGT. This CDR3 has 17 residues.

There are a few counts of this clonotype. The CDR3 DNA is TGTGCCAGCAGGGTCCGCACAGATACGCAGTATTTT. Translated: CASRVRTDTQYF. This rearrangement joins TRBV2 to TRBJ2-3, with D hard to call. V gave up 6 bases and J gave up 1 base, with 5 bases separating them. CDR1 and CDR2 from the germline V gene are SNHLY and FYNNEI. The CDR3 is 12 residues long. Full variable domain (rest looked up from reference TRBV2 and TRBJ2-3): EPEVTQTPSHQVTQMGQEVILRCVPISNHLYFYWYRQILGQKVEFLVSFYNNEISEKSEIFDDQFSVERPDGSNFTLKIRSTKLEDSAMYFCASRVRTDTQYFGPGTRLTVL.

This chain connects TRBV13 to TRBJ2-7; 8 nucleotides agree with TRBD1. This CDR3 is built from 15 residues. Unmatched junction bases numbered 7, after V lost 0 bases and J lost 6 bases. Germline CDR1 reads PRHDT; CDR2 reads FYEKMQ (reference sequence). The CDR3, as DNA: TGTGCCAGCAGCTTAGGGTCGGCACAGGGGGGCGAGCAGTACTTC. It codes for CASSLGSAQGGEQYF.

This clonotype showed up just a few times. The CDR3 nucleotides are TGTGCCAGCAGTTACTCGCCCGAGTACTATGGCTACACCTTC. Residues: CASSYSPEYYGYTF. The chain carries TRBV6-5 and TRBJ1-2; no reliable D call. This CDR3 is built from 14 residues. Germline values: CDR1 MNHEY, CDR2 SVGAGI. Trimming took 0 bases from V and 3 from J, leaving 8 bases between them.

For this clonotype: Compared with germline, one end of the junction differs, possibly owing to a read error. The rearrangement uses TRBV4-2 and TRBJ2-1; perhaps TRBD1 as D (6 bases). Germline values: CDR1 LGHNA, CDR2 YNFKEQ. The CDR3 has 17 amino acids. CDR3 region: CASSQLTGTLSDNEQFF. The CDR3 DNA is TGTGCCAGCAGCCAGTTAACCGGGACACTCTCCGACAATGAGCAGTTCTTC.